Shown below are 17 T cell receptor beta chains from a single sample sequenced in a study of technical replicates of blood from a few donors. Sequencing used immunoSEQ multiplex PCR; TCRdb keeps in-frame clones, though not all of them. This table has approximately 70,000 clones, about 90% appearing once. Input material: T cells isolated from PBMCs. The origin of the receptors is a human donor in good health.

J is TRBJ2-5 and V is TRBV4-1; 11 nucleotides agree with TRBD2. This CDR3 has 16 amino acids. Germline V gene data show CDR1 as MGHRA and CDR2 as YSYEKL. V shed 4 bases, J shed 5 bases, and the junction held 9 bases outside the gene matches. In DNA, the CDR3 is TGCGCCAGCAGCCCCTTAGCGGGAGGGCCGGAGGAGACCCAGTACTTC. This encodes CASSPLAGGPEETQYF.

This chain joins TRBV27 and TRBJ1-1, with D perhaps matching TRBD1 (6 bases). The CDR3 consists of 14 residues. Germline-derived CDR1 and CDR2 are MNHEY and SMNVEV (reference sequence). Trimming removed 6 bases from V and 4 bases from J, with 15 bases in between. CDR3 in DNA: TGTGCCAGCAGCCTACCAGGGACACTCACTGAAGCTTTCTTT. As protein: CASSLPGTLTEAFF.

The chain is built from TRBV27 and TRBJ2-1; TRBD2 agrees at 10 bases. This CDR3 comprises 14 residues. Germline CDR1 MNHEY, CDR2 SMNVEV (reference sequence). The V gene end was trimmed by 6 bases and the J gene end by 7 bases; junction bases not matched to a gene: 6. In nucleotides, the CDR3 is TGTGCCAGCAGCGGACTAGCGGACGGGAATGAGCAGTTCTTC. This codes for CASSGLADGNEQFF.

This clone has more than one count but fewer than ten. Written as DNA, the CDR3 is TGTGCCAGCAGCTTTTTGACAGGGGCTAACACTGAAGCTTTCTTT. Protein product: CASSFLTGANTEAFF. The rearrangement links TRBV7-9 to TRBJ1-1; 8 bases line up with TRBD1. CDR3 length equals 15 residues. J lost 2 bases, V lost 3 bases, and 5 bases had no gene match. Germline CDR1 reads SEHNR; CDR2 reads FQNEAQ (reference sequence).

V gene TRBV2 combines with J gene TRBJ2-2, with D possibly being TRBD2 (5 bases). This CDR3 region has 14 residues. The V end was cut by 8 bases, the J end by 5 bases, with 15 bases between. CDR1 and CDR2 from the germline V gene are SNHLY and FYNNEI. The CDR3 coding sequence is TGTGCCAGCGCGGGCAGTCAAAGGACCGGGGAGCTGTTTTTT. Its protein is CASAGSQRTGELFF.

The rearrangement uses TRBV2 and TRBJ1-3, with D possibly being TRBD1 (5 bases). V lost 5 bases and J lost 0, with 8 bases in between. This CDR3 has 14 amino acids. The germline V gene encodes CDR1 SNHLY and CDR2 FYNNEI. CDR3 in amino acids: CASSSTVSGNTIYF. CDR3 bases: TGTGCCAGCAGTTCGACAGTCTCTGGAAACACCATATATTTT.

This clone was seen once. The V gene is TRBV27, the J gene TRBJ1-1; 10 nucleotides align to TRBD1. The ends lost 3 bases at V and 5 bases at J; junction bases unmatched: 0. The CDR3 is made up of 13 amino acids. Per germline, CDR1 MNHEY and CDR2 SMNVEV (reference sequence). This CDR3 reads CASSLDRGTEAFF. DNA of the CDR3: TGTGCCAGCAGTTTGGACAGGGGGACTGAAGCTTTCTTT.

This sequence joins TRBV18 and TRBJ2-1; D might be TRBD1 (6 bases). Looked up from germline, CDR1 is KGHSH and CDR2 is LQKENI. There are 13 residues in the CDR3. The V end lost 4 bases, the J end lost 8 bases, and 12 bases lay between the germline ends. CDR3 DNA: TGTGCCAGCTCACAAGGACAGCGAGATGAGCAGTTCTTC. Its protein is CASSQGQRDEQFF.

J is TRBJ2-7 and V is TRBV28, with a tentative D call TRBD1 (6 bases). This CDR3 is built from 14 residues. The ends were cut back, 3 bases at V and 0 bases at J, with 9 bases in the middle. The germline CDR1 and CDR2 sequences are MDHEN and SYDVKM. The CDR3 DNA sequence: TGTGCCAGCAGTTTTGGGGGCATCTCCTACGAGCAGTACTTC. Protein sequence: CASSFGGISYEQYF.

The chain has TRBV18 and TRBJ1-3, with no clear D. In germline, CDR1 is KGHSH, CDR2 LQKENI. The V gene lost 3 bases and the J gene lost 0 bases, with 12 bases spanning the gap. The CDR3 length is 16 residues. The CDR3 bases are TGTGCCAGCTCACCGCAACAGCAAATCTCTGGAAACACCATATATTTT. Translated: CASSPQQQISGNTIYF. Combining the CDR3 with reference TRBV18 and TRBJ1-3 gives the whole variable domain NAGVMQNPRHLVRRRGQEARLRCSPMKGHSHVYWYRQLPEEGLKFMVYLQKENIIDESGMPKERFSAEFPKEGPSILRIQQVVRGDSAAYFCASSPQQQISGNTIYFGEGSWLTVV.

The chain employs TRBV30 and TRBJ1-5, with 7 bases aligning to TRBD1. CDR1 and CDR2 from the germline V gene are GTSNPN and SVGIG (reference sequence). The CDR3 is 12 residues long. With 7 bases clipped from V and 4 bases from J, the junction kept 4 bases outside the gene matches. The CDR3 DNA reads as TGTGCCTTAGACAGGGTGAATCAGCCCCAGCATTTT. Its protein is CALDRVNQPQHF.

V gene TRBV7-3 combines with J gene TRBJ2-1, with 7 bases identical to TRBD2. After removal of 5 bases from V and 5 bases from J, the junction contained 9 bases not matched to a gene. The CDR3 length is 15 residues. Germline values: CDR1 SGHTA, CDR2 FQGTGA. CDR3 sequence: CASSRFTSANNEQFF. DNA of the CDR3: TGTGCCAGCAGCCGTTTCACTAGCGCAAACAATGAGCAGTTCTTC.

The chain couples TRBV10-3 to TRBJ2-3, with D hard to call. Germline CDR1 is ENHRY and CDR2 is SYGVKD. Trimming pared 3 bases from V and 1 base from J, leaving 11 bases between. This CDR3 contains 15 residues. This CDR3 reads CAISDSSRGTDTQYF. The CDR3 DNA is TGTGCCATCAGTGACTCTTCAAGAGGCACAGATACGCAGTATTTT.

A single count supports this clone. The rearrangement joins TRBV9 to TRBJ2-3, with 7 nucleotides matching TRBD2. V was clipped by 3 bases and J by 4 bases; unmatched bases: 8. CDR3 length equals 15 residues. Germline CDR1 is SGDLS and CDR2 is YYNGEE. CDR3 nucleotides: TGTGCCAGCAGCGCTGGGGGACTAAGTGCAGATACGCAGTATTTT. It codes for CASSAGGLSADTQYF.

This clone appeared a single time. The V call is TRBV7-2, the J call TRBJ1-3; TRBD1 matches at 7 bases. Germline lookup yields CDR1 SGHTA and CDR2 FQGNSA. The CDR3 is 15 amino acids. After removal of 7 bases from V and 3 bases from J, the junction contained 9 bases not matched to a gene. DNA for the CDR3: TGTGCCAGCATCATCCCCGGGACAGTTGGAAACACCATATATTTT. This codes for CASIIPGTVGNTIYF.

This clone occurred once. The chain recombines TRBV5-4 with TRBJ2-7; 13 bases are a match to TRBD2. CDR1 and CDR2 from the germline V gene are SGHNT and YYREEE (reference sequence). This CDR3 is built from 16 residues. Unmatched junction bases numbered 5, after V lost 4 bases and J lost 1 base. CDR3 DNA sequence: TGTGCCAGCAGCCCTGGGACTAGCGGGACGTCCTACGAGCAGTACTTC. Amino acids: CASSPGTSGTSYEQYF.

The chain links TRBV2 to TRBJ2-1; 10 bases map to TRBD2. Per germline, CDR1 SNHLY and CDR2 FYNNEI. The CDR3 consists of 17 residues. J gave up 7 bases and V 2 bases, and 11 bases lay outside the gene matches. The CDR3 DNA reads TGTGCCAGCAGTGAAACTCACCTAGCGGGAGAAACTAATGAGCAGTTCTTC. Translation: CASSETHLAGETNEQFF.